This is a list of T cell receptor beta chains from one sample in a study of T-cell reconstitution after alpha-beta-depleted transplantation in children. TCRdb reanalysed the PCR reads using MiXCR and keeps one entry per CDR3 protein. The sample contains about 460,000 distinct CDR3 sequences, 11% of which appear only once. The sample was PBMCs, mostly from graft donor cells, taken 180 days after TCRalphabeta/CD19-depleted stem cell transplant. Every receptor here comes from a female patient between 2 and 15 years old who had a stem cell transplant for aplastic anemia, so the T cells may come from the graft donor. The CDR3 runs from the conserved cysteine through the conserved F or W. A D gene is named only where the DNA matches it firmly. Some rows have no size entry. The others give once, few or many, or a class for an expanded clone.

TRBV14	TRBD2	TRBJ2-5	-	CASSPQGAGGGETQYF	TGTGCCAGCAGCCCCCAGGGAGCGGGAGGGGGGGAGACCCAGTACTTC
TRBV20-1	-	TRBJ1-1	-	CSARESTSRTEAFF	TGCAGTGCTAGAGAGTCCACATCGAGGACTGAAGCTTTCTTT
TRBV7-2	TRBD2	TRBJ2-3	-	CASSAGEGRRDTQYF	TGTGCCAGCAGCGCGGGGGAGGGCCGGAGAGATACGCAGTATTTT
TRBV7-2	-	TRBJ2-3	-	CASSLYHPGTDTQYF	TGTGCCAGCAGCCTTTACCACCCGGGCACAGATACGCAGTATTTT
TRBV7-3	-	TRBJ1-3	-	CASSPERVGNTIYF	TGTGCCAGCAGCCCGGAACGGGTTGGAAACACCATATATTTT
TRBV27	TRBD1	TRBJ2-1	few	CASRDSPSNEQFF	TGTGCCAGCCGGGACAGTCCTTCCAATGAGCAGTTCTTC
TRBV29-1	-	TRBJ2-1	many	CSVDPSYNEQFF	TGCAGCGTTGACCCCTCCTACAATGAGCAGTTCTTC
TRBV28	-	TRBJ2-2	few	CASSWGGRLNTGELFF	TGTGCCAGCAGTTGGGGTGGACGCTTGAACACCGGGGAGCTGTTTTTT
TRBV6-5	-	TRBJ1-3	few	CASSSGTMRVIPGNTIYF	TGTGCCAGCAGTTCCGGGACAATGAGAGTAATCCCCGGAAACACCATATATTTT
TRBV19	-	TRBJ2-1	-	CASSPRPEGSYNEQFF	TGTGCCAGTAGTCCGAGGCCGGAGGGCTCCTACAATGAGCAGTTCTTC
TRBV30	-	TRBJ1-1	-	CAWRLGPNTEAFF	TGTGCCTGGAGGCTGGGTCCGAACACTGAAGCTTTCTTT
TRBV5-1	-	TRBJ2-7	few	CASRHRTESSYEQYF	TGCGCCAGCAGACACCGGACAGAAAGCTCCTACGAGCAGTACTTC
TRBV24-1	TRBD2	TRBJ2-1	-	CATSQRTSRSNNEQFF	TGTGCCACCAGTCAACGGACTAGCAGATCCAACAATGAGCAGTTCTTC
TRBV10-1	-	TRBJ2-1	few	CASSDDPARHNEQFF	TGCGCCAGCAGTGATGATCCAGCTAGACACAATGAGCAGTTCTTC
TRBV18	-	TRBJ1-1	-	CASSPWQGAEAFF	TGTGCCAGCTCACCATGGCAGGGCGCTGAAGCTTTCTTT
TRBV5-6	TRBD2	TRBJ2-1	-	CASSLGKLAVREQFF	TGTGCCAGCAGCCTAGGCAAACTAGCGGTTCGGGAGCAGTTCTTC
TRBV27	TRBD1	TRBJ2-1	many	CASSPSGVGGTGVYNEQFF	TGTGCCAGCAGCCCCTCGGGGGTGGGCGGGACAGGGGTCTACAATGAGCAGTTCTTC
TRBV4-2	-	TRBJ2-5	few	CASSQVGAGRETQYF	TGTGCCAGCAGCCAGGTGGGGGCTGGACGAGAGACCCAGTACTTC